The 26 T cell receptor beta chains presented below share a single source sample, sequenced in a study of T and B cells in COVID-19 patients. From blood, about 250-500 ng of genomic DNA served as TRB template. TRB rearrangements were amplified by multiplex PCR with BIOMED2 TRB-A/B primers. TCRdb re-called the multiplex PCR reads with MiXCR, one entry per CDR3 protein. The top ten clones hold about 53% of a sample with over 6,000 distinct CDR3 sequences, more than 25% of them seen once. Sequenced sample: blood. The receptors were sampled from a human donor with active COVID-19.

This chain links TRBV20-1 with TRBJ2-7; 7 bases agree with TRBD1. Germline V gives CDR1 DFQATT, CDR2 SNEGSKA (reference sequence). The V segment lost 5 bases and the J segment 6 bases; nucleotides outside the gene matches: 10. This CDR3 has 13 residues. DNA for the CDR3: TGCAGTGCTGGAAGGACAGGTAGGGGCGAGCAGTACTTC. Protein: CSAGRTGRGEQYF.

This clonotype came up once. The V call is TRBV20-1, the J call TRBJ2-1, with D tentatively TRBD2 (5 bases). The germline CDR1 and CDR2 sequences are DFQATT and SNEGSKA (reference sequence). There are 14 residues in the CDR3. Trimming removed 1 base at V and 10 bases at J, with 17 bases between. The CDR3 reads CSARGWLDTGEQFF. CDR3 bases: TGCAGTGCTAGAGGGTGGTTAGATACGGGGGAGCAGTTCTTC.

This sequence joins TRBV7-2 and TRBJ1-6; D possibly corresponds to TRBD1 (5 bases). This CDR3 is built from 14 residues. Germline CDR1 SGHTA, CDR2 FQGNSA. Trimming pared 1 base from V and 10 bases from J, leaving 11 bases between. This CDR3 is CASSLDGTGSPLHF. In DNA form, the CDR3 reads TGTGCCAGCAGCTTAGACGGGACGGGGTCACCCCTCCACTTT.

This clonotype is judged medium-sized (0.01 to 0.1%). The V and J genes are TRBV19 and TRBJ2-7, with D uncertain. The CDR3 runs 12 residues. Trimming pared 5 bases from V and 3 bases from J, leaving 8 bases between. Germline values: CDR1 LNHDA, CDR2 SQIVND (reference sequence). The CDR3 loop reads CASSGRSYEQYF. Written as DNA, the CDR3 is TGTGCCAGTAGTGGACGCAGCTACGAGCAGTACTTC. Filled out from reference TRBV19 and TRBJ2-7, the complete variable domain reads DGGITQSPKYLFRKEGQNVTLSCEQNLNHDAMYWYRQDPGQGLRLIYYSQIVNDFQKGDIAEGYSVSREKKESFPLTVTSAQKNPTAFYLCASSGRSYEQYFGPGTRLTVT.

V gene TRBV5-1 combines with J gene TRBJ2-1; 7 nucleotides align to TRBD2. The CDR3 extends over 16 amino acids. Germline V CDR1 and CDR2: SGHRS, YFSETQ. The V gene end was trimmed by 4 bases and the J gene end by 6 bases; junction bases not matched to a gene: 13. CDR3 DNA: TGCGCCAGCAGCCCTGGATGGGCTAGCGGTATCAATGAGCAGTTCTTC. Protein sequence: CASSPGWASGINEQFF. Complete variable domain (other parts from reference TRBV5-1 and TRBJ2-1): KAGVTQTPRYLIKTRGQQVTLSCSPISGHRSVSWYQQTPGQGLQFLFEYFSETQRNKGNFPGRFSGRQFSNSRSEMNVSTLELGDSALYLCASSPGWASGINEQFFGPGTRLTVL.

The chain joins TRBV18 to TRBJ2-7; the match to TRBD2 covers 7 bases. The CDR3 sequence is 14 residues long. V shed 5 bases and J 6 bases; nucleotides not matched to a gene: 10. Germline CDR1 is KGHSH and CDR2 is LQKENI. In nucleotides, the CDR3 is TGTGCCAGCTCAAGGGCGGGGGAGGCTAGCGAGCAGTACTTC. Translation: CASSRAGEASEQYF.

V is TRBV11-1 and J is TRBJ2-1; TRBD2 aligns across 9 bases. The CDR3 covers 15 residues. The V segment lost 2 bases and the J segment 4 bases; nucleotides outside the gene matches: 3. The germline V gene has CDR1 SGHAT and CDR2 FQDESV (reference sequence). The DNA for the CDR3 is TGTGCCAGCAGCTTATCTAGCGGGGATTACAATGAGCAGTTCTTC. It translates to CASSLSSGDYNEQFF. Combining the CDR3 with reference TRBV11-1 and TRBJ2-1 gives the whole variable domain EAEVAQSPRYKITEKSQAVAFWCDPISGHATLYWYRQILGQGPELLVQFQDESVVDDSQLPKDRFSAERLKGVDSTLKIQPAELGDSAMYLCASSLSSGDYNEQFFGPGTRLTVL.

The V gene is TRBV5-1, the J gene TRBJ2-5; the match to TRBD2 covers 11 bases. The CDR3 totals 15 residues. Trimming at V came to 0 bases and at J to 6 bases, leaving 4 bases not matched to a gene. Germline values: CDR1 SGHRS, CDR2 YFSETQ. The CDR3 loop is CASSLGGLADKTQYF. The CDR3 DNA reads TGCGCCAGCAGCTTGGGGGGACTAGCGGATAAGACCCAGTACTTC.

The chain links TRBV19 to TRBJ2-1; TRBD2 matches 15 bases. From germline, CDR1 is LNHDA and CDR2 SQIVND (reference sequence). With 5 bases clipped from V and 6 bases from J, the junction kept 5 bases outside the gene matches. The CDR3 has 16 residues. CDR3 nucleotides: TGTGCCAGTAGTGCCAGGACTAGCGGGAGGGCCAATGAGCAGTTCTTC. It specifies CASSARTSGRANEQFF.

The rearrangement joins TRBV5-1 to TRBJ2-7, with 9 bases aligning to TRBD1. The J segment lost 6 bases and the V segment lost 1 base, leaving 8 bases of the junction unmatched. The CDR3 is 15 amino acids. Germline values: CDR1 SGHRS, CDR2 YFSETQ. CDR3 amino acids: CASSLQGTGLGEQYF. The CDR3 coding sequence is TGCGCCAGCAGCTTGCAAGGGACAGGGTTAGGCGAGCAGTACTTC.

The chain couples TRBV6-2 or TRBV6-3 to TRBJ2-7; the D gene could be TRBD1 or TRBD2 (7 bases each). With 7 bases removed from V and 1 base from J, the gap between germline ends came to 17 bases. This CDR3 comprises 15 residues. The germline gives CDR1 MNHEY, CDR2 SVGEGT. CDR3 amino acids: CASTSSGGGSYEQYF. CDR3 coding DNA: TGTGCCAGCACCTCTTCAGGGGGGGGTTCCTACGAGCAGTACTTC.

This clonotype was seen a few times. The chain employs TRBV10-3 and TRBJ2-3; 12 bases align to TRBD1. The CDR3 consists of 17 residues. Germline V gene data show CDR1 as ENHRY and CDR2 as SYGVKD. V dropped 5 bases and J dropped 4; count of bases not matched to a gene: 10. The CDR3 DNA follows: TGTGCCATCAGTCCTTCTTCCGGGACAGGGGGCCCAGATACGCAGTATTTT. Translated, it gives CAISPSSGTGGPDTQYF.

By proportion, this clonotype is medium-sized. This chain uses TRBV18 with TRBJ2-6; D is unresolved. CDR3 length equals 13 residues. V shed 6 bases and J shed 0 bases, with 3 bases lying between them. Germline values: CDR1 KGHSH, CDR2 LQKENI. The CDR3 region has the DNA TGTGCCAGCTCGTACTCTGGGGCCAACGTCCTGACTTTC. Translation gives CASSYSGANVLTF.

The table lists this clonotype with a few counts. The CDR3 region has the DNA TGTGCCAGTAGTATATTAAGGGGGAGCAATCAGCCCCAGCATTTT. Translation gives CASSILRGSNQPQHF. The chain employs TRBV19 and TRBJ1-5; D is possibly TRBD1 (6 bases). The germline V gene encodes CDR1 LNHDA and CDR2 SQIVND (reference sequence). V shed 2 bases and J shed 1 base, with 9 bases lying between them. The CDR3 runs 15 residues.

This clonotype was counted only a few times. The rearrangement links TRBV6-2 or TRBV6-3 to TRBJ2-1; maybe TRBD2 (6 bases). V shed 5 bases and J shed 4 bases, with 9 bases lying between them. The CDR3 has 13 residues. Germline assignment: CDR1 MNHEY and CDR2 SVGEGT. The CDR3 DNA reads as TGTGCCAGCAGTAGGGACTCTTACAATGAGCAGTTCTTC. Encoded protein: CASSRDSYNEQFF.

The V gene is TRBV20-1, the J gene TRBJ2-7; 8 bases fit TRBD2. There are 14 residues in the CDR3. In germline, CDR1 is DFQATT, CDR2 SNEGSKA (reference sequence). Germline trimming cut 1 base from V and 4 bases from J; bases unmatched to any gene: 6. CDR3 sequence (DNA): TGCAGTGCTAGAGTACTAGCGGACAGTTACGAGCAGTACTTC. Protein sequence: CSARVLADSYEQYF.

The gene calls are TRBV19 and TRBJ2-1, with TRBD2 identical over 10 bases. The junction had 6 bases not matched to a gene; V was cut back by 6 bases and J by 4 bases. This CDR3 region has 15 residues. The V gene's germline CDR1 is LNHDA and CDR2 SQIVND (reference sequence). CDR3 DNA: TGTGCCAGTAGCACCCTAGCGGGAGATTACAATGAGCAGTTCTTC. Amino acids: CASSTLAGDYNEQFF.

By frequency in the sample, this clonotype is medium-sized (0.01 to 0.1%). The chain joins TRBV30 to TRBJ2-2; D perhaps matches TRBD2 (5 bases). The CDR3 length is 14 residues. Germline V gives CDR1 GTSNPN, CDR2 SVGIG (reference sequence). The V end was cut by 6 bases, the J end by 2 bases, with 13 bases between. CDR3 DNA sequence: TGTGCCTGCCAAGGAGGACTTAACACCGGGGAGCTGTTTTTT. Encoded protein: CACQGGLNTGELFF.

The chain combines TRBV5-6 with TRBJ1-3; perhaps TRBD1 as D (6 bases). Trimming removed 1 base from V and 0 bases from J, with 11 bases in between. The CDR3 consists of 16 residues. Germline CDR1 reads SGHDT; CDR2 reads YYEEEE. The CDR3 sequence: CASSLRGTNSGNTIYF. The CDR3 DNA reads as TGTGCCAGCAGCTTGAGGGGGACTAACTCTGGAAACACCATATATTTT.

The rearrangement links TRBV5-6 to TRBJ1-1; 7 nucleotides match TRBD1. V gave up 1 base and J gave up 4 bases; unmatched junction bases: 4. This CDR3 comprises 14 residues. The V gene's germline CDR1 is SGHDT and CDR2 YYEEEE. CDR3 amino acids: CASSLRGPSTEAFF. CDR3 sequence (DNA): TGTGCCAGCAGCTTGAGGGGGCCAAGCACTGAAGCTTTCTTT.

The DNA for the CDR3 is TGTGCCAGCAGCCCCGGGACTAGCGGGAGAGTAGGAGAGACCCAGTACTTC. Amino acids: CASSPGTSGRVGETQYF. The chain uses TRBV27 and TRBJ2-5; 14 nucleotides match TRBD2. Trimming took 6 bases from V and 4 from J; bases not matched to a gene: 10. Germline V gene sequence: CDR1 MNHEY, CDR2 SMNVEV (reference sequence). CDR3 length: 17 amino acids.

This clonotype is deemed medium-sized (0.01 to 0.1%). V is TRBV29-1 and J is TRBJ2-4; D is possibly TRBD2 (6 bases). The CDR3 loop spans 13 amino acids. Germline V gene lookup returns CDR1 SQVTM and CDR2 ANQGSEA. V gave up 4 bases and J gave up 0 bases, with 7 bases separating them. The CDR3 here is CSVGEEAKNIQYF. The CDR3 DNA reads as TGCAGCGTTGGGGAGGAAGCCAAAAACATTCAGTACTTC.

The rearrangement links TRBV18 to TRBJ2-2, with 13 bases identical to TRBD2. Germline V CDR1 and CDR2: KGHSH, LQKENI. The CDR3 has 18 residues. V dropped 3 bases and J dropped 4; count of bases not matched to a gene: 8. The CDR3 sequence is CASSPSGLAGDVTGELFF. CDR3 nucleotide sequence: TGTGCCAGCTCACCCTCTGGACTAGCGGGAGATGTCACCGGGGAGCTGTTTTTT.

The chain recombines TRBV4-3 with TRBJ2-5; 7 nucleotides align to TRBD2. Unmatched junction bases numbered 9, after V lost 0 bases and J lost 5 bases. This CDR3 comprises 16 residues. CDR1 and CDR2 (germline): LGHNA, YSLEER. CDR3 protein: CASSQDYSREVETQYF. The CDR3 region has the DNA TGCGCCAGCAGCCAAGACTATTCACGGGAGGTTGAGACCCAGTACTTC.

This clonotype occurred a few times. The V gene is TRBV19, the J gene TRBJ1-2; D possibly corresponds to TRBD1 (6 bases). The germline gives CDR1 LNHDA, CDR2 SQIVND (reference sequence). This CDR3 spans 14 amino acids. Trimming removed 9 bases from V and 4 bases from J, with 18 bases in between. The CDR3 DNA reads as TGTGCCAGCACCCCCCCGGGCAGGGGCTATGGCTACACCTTC. Translation: CASTPPGRGYGYTF.

This rearrangement joins TRBV12-3 or TRBV12-4 to TRBJ2-5; D uncertain. V gave up 7 bases and J gave up 5 bases, with 14 bases separating them. The CDR3 covers 13 residues. The CDR3 is CASTRAPRETQYF. The CDR3 region has the DNA TGTGCCAGCACACGGGCTCCCCGGGAGACCCAGTACTTC.